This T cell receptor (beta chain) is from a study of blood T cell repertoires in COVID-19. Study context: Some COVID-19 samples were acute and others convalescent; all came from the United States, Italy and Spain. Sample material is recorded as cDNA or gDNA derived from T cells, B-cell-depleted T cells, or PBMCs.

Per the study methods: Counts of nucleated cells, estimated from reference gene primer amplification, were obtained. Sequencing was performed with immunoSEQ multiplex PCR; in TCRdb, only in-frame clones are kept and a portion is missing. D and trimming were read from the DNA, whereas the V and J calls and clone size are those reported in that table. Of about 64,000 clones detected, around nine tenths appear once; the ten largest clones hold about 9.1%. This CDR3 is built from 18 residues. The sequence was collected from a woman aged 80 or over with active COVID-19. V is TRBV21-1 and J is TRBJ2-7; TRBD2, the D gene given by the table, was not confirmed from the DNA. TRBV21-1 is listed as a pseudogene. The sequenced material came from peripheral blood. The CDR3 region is CASRRSGARGLGAYEQYF. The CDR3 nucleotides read TGTGCCAGCAGACGTAGCGGGGCGAGAGGTCTGGGGGCCTACGAGCAGTACTTC.